Listed below are T cell receptor beta chains from one sample, sequenced in a study of cytomegalovirus exposure and HLA in healthy donors. Clones were read by immunoSEQ multiplex PCR, and TCRdb kept only the in-frame ones, dropping some. The table lists roughly 160,000 clones, around 82% of them singletons. Sequencing input: PBMCs. The source of these receptors is a man younger than 45 in good health and CMV-seronegative. The CDR3 runs from the conserved cysteine through the conserved F or W. Fields, in order: clone size, D gene, V gene, J gene, CDR3 protein, CDR3 DNA. The D gene is left open where the match is weak. Not every row has a clone size; where given, it reads once, few, many or a size class.

>.|.|TRBV7-6|TRBJ1-1
CASSLASDTEAFF
TGTGCCAGCAGCTTAGCCTCGGACACTGAAGCTTTCTTT
>.|.|TRBV7-9|TRBJ1-1
CASSYPLAGGNTEAFF
TGTGCCAGCAGCTACCCCTTGGCGGGGGGGAACACTGAAGCTTTCTTT
>.|TRBD1|TRBV28|TRBJ2-1
CASSLRFTGGYNEQFF
TGTGCCAGCAGTTTACGGTTCACAGGGGGGTACAATGAGCAGTTCTTC
>.|TRBD2|TRBV7-6|TRBJ2-7
CASSLGTSGSYEQYF
TGTGCCAGCAGCTTAGGGACTAGCGGATCCTACGAGCAGTACTTC
>few|.|TRBV14|TRBJ2-5
CASSQGATQYF
TGTGCCAGCAGCCAAGGGGCGACCCAGTACTTC
>.|.|TRBV4-1|TRBJ2-3
CASSQMGTPMDTQYF
TGCGCCAGCAGCCAGATGGGGACTCCAATGGATACGCAGTATTTT
>few|.|TRBV9|TRBJ1-2
CASSATQGWYGYTF
TGTGCCAGCAGCGCAACACAGGGATGGTATGGCTACACCTTC
>.|.|TRBV18|TRBJ1-4
CASSPPNAPGEKLFF
TGTGCCAGCTCACCTCCGAACGCTCCCGGTGAAAAACTGTTTTTT
>.|.|TRBV15|TRBJ1-5
CATSRGKGGNQPQHF
TGTGCCACCAGCAGAGGGAAGGGGGGCAATCAGCCCCAGCATTTT
>.|.|TRBV6-1|TRBJ1-5
CASRKAGGSNQPQHF
TGTGCCAGCAGGAAGGCAGGAGGGAGCAATCAGCCCCAGCATTTT
>.|.|TRBV7-6|TRBJ1-1
CASSLGGRGVFTEAFF
TGTGCCAGCAGCTTAGGAGGGCGGGGGGTTTTCACTGAAGCTTTCTTT
>.|.|TRBV1|TRBJ1-5
CTSSLKGDRGVLVPQHF
TGCACCAGCAGCCTTAAAGGGGACAGGGGGGTATTGGTGCCCCAGCATTTT
>few|TRBD2|TRBV5-8|TRBJ2-1
CASSSGLVSNEQFF
TGTGCCAGCAGCTCGGGACTAGTTAGCAATGAGCAGTTCTTC
>.|.|TRBV7-2|TRBJ1-2
CASSLGGYGYTF
TGTGCCAGCAGCTTAGGAGGTTATGGCTACACCTTC
>.|.|TRBV7-8|TRBJ1-4
CASSLRGGGSTNEKLFF
TGTGCCAGCAGCTTACGAGGGGGGGGTTCAACTAATGAAAAACTGTTTTTT
>.|.|TRBV14|TRBJ1-3
CASSQDGEGLSGNTIYF
TGTGCCAGCAGCCAAGATGGGGAGGGCCTCTCTGGAAACACCATATATTTT
>.|TRBD1|TRBV7-9|TRBJ1-1
CASSFEGASNWDTEAFF
TGTGCCAGCAGCTTCGAGGGGGCAAGTAATTGGGACACTGAAGCTTTCTTT
>.|.|TRBV5-1|TRBJ1-1
CASSLGPENEAFF
TGCGCCAGCAGCTTGGGGCCCGAAAATGAAGCTTTCTTT
>.|TRBD1|TRBV7-9|TRBJ1-4
CASSLGTGGEKLFF
TGTGCCAGCAGCTTAGGGACAGGGGGTGAAAAACTGTTTTTT
>.|.|TRBV5-1|TRBJ2-5
CASSFLETQYF
TGCGCCAGCAGCTTCTTAGAGACCCAGTACTTC
>.|TRBD2|TRBV30|TRBJ2-5
CAWTRAGGRETQYF
TGTGCCTGGACCAGGGCGGGGGGGCGTGAGACCCAGTACTTC
>few|.|TRBV18|TRBJ1-1
CASSPGGTEEAFF
TGTGCCAGCTCACCCGGAGGGACCGAGGAAGCTTTCTTT
>.|.|TRBV30|TRBJ2-5
CAWSGAGAEETQYF
TGTGCCTGGAGTGGGGCGGGGGCTGAAGAGACCCAGTACTTC
>few|TRBD2|TRBV5-4|TRBJ2-3
CASSLVSGRGVDQYF
TGTGCCAGCAGCTTGGTTAGTGGGCGGGGGGTCGATCAGTATTTT
>.|TRBD1|TRBV29-1|TRBJ1-2
CSGGTGGAYGYTF
TGCAGCGGGGGGACAGGGGGCGCCTATGGCTACACCTTC
>.|.|TRBV2|TRBJ2-1
CASGLSLQIAEQFF
TGTGCCAGCGGACTGTCCCTCCAGATAGCGGAGCAGTTCTTC
>.|TRBD1|TRBV6-5|TRBJ1-5
CASSYSGTGGNQPQHF
TGTGCCAGCAGTTACTCCGGGACAGGAGGTAATCAGCCCCAGCATTTT